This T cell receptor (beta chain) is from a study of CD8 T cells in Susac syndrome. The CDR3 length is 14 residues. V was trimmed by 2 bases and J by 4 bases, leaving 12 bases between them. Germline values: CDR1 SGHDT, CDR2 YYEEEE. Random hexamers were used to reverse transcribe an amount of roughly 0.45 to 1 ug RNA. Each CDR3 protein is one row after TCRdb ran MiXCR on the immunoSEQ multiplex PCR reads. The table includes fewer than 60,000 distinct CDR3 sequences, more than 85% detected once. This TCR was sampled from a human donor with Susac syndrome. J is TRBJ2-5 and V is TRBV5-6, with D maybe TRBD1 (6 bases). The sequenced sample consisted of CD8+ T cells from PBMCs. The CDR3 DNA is TGTGCCAGCAGCTTCTACCAGGGGAGAGAGACCCAGTACTTC. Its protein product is CASSFYQGRETQYF.